The source of this T cell receptor (beta chain) is a study of PD-1 blockade in classical Hodgkin lymphoma. This clone was seen once. In every patient, relapse followed autologous stem cell transplantation, while exposure to brentuximab vedotin differed. The method was immunoSEQ multiplex PCR; TCRdb's version includes in-frame clones alone and lacks a portion of them. Of around 10,000 clones in the sample, approximately 90% were seen once. V lost 7 bases, J lost 7 bases, and 17 bases lay in between. This CDR3 comprises 14 residues. Germline V gene sequence: CDR1 SGHVS, CDR2 FQNEAQ. The clonotype originates from a human donor with classical Hodgkin lymphoma. The specimen was peripheral blood mononuclear cells (PBMCs), collected at baseline. The genes are TRBV7-8 and TRBJ1-5, with D hard to call. The CDR3 nucleotides read TGTGCCAGCATCCCCCTAACAGTCGGGCAGCCCCAGCATTTT. Protein sequence: CASIPLTVGQPQHF.